The text below deals with one T cell receptor beta chain. Its specificity is unknown. The CDR3 contains 17 residues. Germline-derived CDR1 and CDR2 are ENHRY and SYGVKD. J was trimmed by 3 bases and V by 3 bases; bases with no gene match: 8. The data derive from a study of response to subunit inactivated influenza vaccine. Points from the study as a whole: New T cells are recruited in small numbers by each seasonal influenza vaccination, according to the authors' suggestion.

TCRdb reprocessed the RT-PCR reads with MiXCR, giving one entry per CDR3 protein. The sample holds 550,000 to 800,000 distinct CDR3 sequences; more than 11% are singletons and the top ten take less than 9%. V usage is TRBV10-3 and J usage is TRBJ2-2; 9 bases line up with TRBD1. This receptor was obtained from a man in his fifties who received an inactivated influenza vaccine. The sample here was PBMCs from blood, taken less than 15 days before vaccination. CDR3 amino acids: CAISDETGGMDTGELFF. In DNA, the CDR3 is TGTGCCATCAGTGACGAAACAGGGGGCATGGACACCGGGGAGCTGTTTTTT.